These T cell receptor beta chains were read from a single sample in a study of T cells in Graves' hyperthyroidism and ophthalmopathy. MiXCR was run by TCRdb on the multiplex PCR reads, yielding one entry per CDR3 protein. The sample has a few hundred thousand distinct CDR3 sequences, about 14% seen once; the top ten hold about an eighth. The specimen sequenced was blood. These receptors were taken from a woman aged 35 to 49 with Graves' hyperthyroidism that later progressed to Graves' ophthalmopathy. Each CDR3 is given with its conserved first and last residue. D genes are given only for firm matches. Rows give clone size only sometimes, using once, few, many, or a class for an expanded clone.

DNA: TGTGCCAGCTCACCCGAGGGAGTAGCTTCACCCCTCCACTTT
CDR3: CASSPEGVASPLHF
size: many
J: TRBJ1-6
V: TRBV18
D: NA

DNA: TGTGCCAGCAGTCCCCCTCAGACGGTTTACAATGAGCAGTTCTTC
CDR3: CASSPPQTVYNEQFF
size: many
J: TRBJ2-1
V: TRBV6-1
D: NA

DNA: TGTGCCAGTAGCGGACAGAGCACCGGGGAGCTGTTTTTT
CDR3: CASSGQSTGELFF
size: few
J: TRBJ2-2
V: TRBV19
D: NA

DNA: TGTGCCAGCAGCTTAGTGAGGGAAAGAGGCAATCAGCCCCAGCATTTT
CDR3: CASSLVRERGNQPQHF
size: NA
J: TRBJ1-5
V: TRBV7-3
D: NA

DNA: TGTGCCTGGAGTGTATCGGTTGGTGAAGCTTTCTTT
CDR3: CAWSVSVGEAFF
size: many
J: TRBJ1-1
V: TRBV30
D: NA

DNA: TGTGCCAGCTCACCGGGAAAAGGTAATCAGCCCCAGCATTTT
CDR3: CASSPGKGNQPQHF
size: many
J: TRBJ1-5
V: TRBV18
D: NA

DNA: TGCAGTGCTAGAGATCATGAGAAAGCGCACACTGAAGCTTTCTTT
CDR3: CSARDHEKAHTEAFF
size: many
J: TRBJ1-1
V: TRBV20-1
D: NA

DNA: TGTGCCAGCAGCGCCAGAACCGGTGAGCAGTTCTTC
CDR3: CASSARTGEQFF
size: many
J: TRBJ2-1
V: TRBV5-5
D: NA

DNA: TGTGCCAGCAGTTTATATACTAGCGGGGGAAGCTCCTACAATGAGCAGTTCTTC
CDR3: CASSLYTSGGSSYNEQFF
size: many
J: TRBJ2-1
V: TRBV27
D: TRBD2

DNA: TGTGCCAGCAGGCAGACTGGGGTAGCGGGGACCACAGATACGCAGTATTTT
CDR3: CASRQTGVAGTTDTQYF
size: many
J: TRBJ2-3
V: TRBV7-8
D: TRBD2

DNA: TGCAGTGCTAGAGATCCTTTATTGGCGGGGAACACAGATACGCAGTATTTT
CDR3: CSARDPLLAGNTDTQYF
size: many
J: TRBJ2-3
V: TRBV20-1
D: NA

DNA: TGTGCCAGCAGAAAAGCGGAGTCCACAGATACGCAGTATTTT
CDR3: CASRKAESTDTQYF
size: few
J: TRBJ2-3
V: TRBV6-1
D: NA

DNA: TGTGCCAGCACTTTGGACAGGGGGCTTCCCACCGGGGAGCTGTTTTTT
CDR3: CASTLDRGLPTGELFF
size: many
J: TRBJ2-2
V: TRBV6-1
D: TRBD1

DNA: TGCAGTGCTAGTGGATCATCTGGAAACACCATATATTTT
CDR3: CSASGSSGNTIYF
size: many
J: TRBJ1-3
V: TRBV20-1
D: NA

DNA: TGTGCCAGTAGTAGCGGGAGAGCCAACAATGAGCAGTTCTTC
CDR3: CASSSGRANNEQFF
size: many
J: TRBJ2-1
V: TRBV19
D: TRBD2

DNA: TGTGCCAGCAGCCGGAGGAGGCCGCTATTGACAGGGAGGGGACTCGCTGGGGCCAACGTCCTGACTTTC
CDR3: CASSRRRPLLTGRGLAGANVLTF
size: many
J: TRBJ2-6
V: TRBV6-8
D: NA

DNA: TGTGCCAGCAGGATACAGGGGGCGAAGGACACTGAAGCTTTCTTT
CDR3: CASRIQGAKDTEAFF
size: many
J: TRBJ1-1
V: TRBV27
D: TRBD1

DNA: TGCAGTGCTAGAGAGGGGTGGGACACCTCCCTCTCCTACGAGCAGTACTTC
CDR3: CSAREGWDTSLSYEQYF
size: few
J: TRBJ2-7
V: TRBV20-1
D: NA

DNA: TGTGCCACCAGCGGTAGAGGGGCGCGTTATCAGCCCCAGCATTTT
CDR3: CATSGRGARYQPQHF
size: many
J: TRBJ1-5
V: TRBV15
D: NA

DNA: TGTGCCAGCTTCGGGGCTAGCCATGGCTACACCTTC
CDR3: CASFGASHGYTF
size: few
J: TRBJ1-2
V: TRBV9
D: NA

DNA: TGTGCCAGCAGCTGGGACTCGAGCTCCTACAATGAGCAGTTCTTC
CDR3: CASSWDSSSYNEQFF
size: many
J: TRBJ2-1
V: TRBV7-9
D: NA

DNA: TGTGCCAGCAGTCCCCATTTGATTCCCTTTGGAGCCAAAAACATTCAGTACTTC
CDR3: CASSPHLIPFGAKNIQYF
size: many
J: TRBJ2-4
V: TRBV6-1
D: NA

DNA: TGTGCCAGCAGCTTGGGAGACAGGACAGTAAACACTGAAGCTTTCTTT
CDR3: CASSLGDRTVNTEAFF
size: NA
J: TRBJ1-1
V: TRBV13
D: NA

DNA: TGTGCCAGCAGACGGTCCGAATCCTCCTACAATGAGCAGTTCTTC
CDR3: CASRRSESSYNEQFF
size: many
J: TRBJ2-1
V: TRBV2
D: NA

DNA: TGCAGCGTTGAAGGAGGATATACGCAGTATTTT
CDR3: CSVEGGYTQYF
size: many
J: TRBJ2-3
V: TRBV29-1
D: NA

DNA: TGCAGTGCTAGAGTGGGTCCGGGAGCTCTAGCAGATACGCAGTATTTT
CDR3: CSARVGPGALADTQYF
size: NA
J: TRBJ2-3
V: TRBV20-1
D: NA